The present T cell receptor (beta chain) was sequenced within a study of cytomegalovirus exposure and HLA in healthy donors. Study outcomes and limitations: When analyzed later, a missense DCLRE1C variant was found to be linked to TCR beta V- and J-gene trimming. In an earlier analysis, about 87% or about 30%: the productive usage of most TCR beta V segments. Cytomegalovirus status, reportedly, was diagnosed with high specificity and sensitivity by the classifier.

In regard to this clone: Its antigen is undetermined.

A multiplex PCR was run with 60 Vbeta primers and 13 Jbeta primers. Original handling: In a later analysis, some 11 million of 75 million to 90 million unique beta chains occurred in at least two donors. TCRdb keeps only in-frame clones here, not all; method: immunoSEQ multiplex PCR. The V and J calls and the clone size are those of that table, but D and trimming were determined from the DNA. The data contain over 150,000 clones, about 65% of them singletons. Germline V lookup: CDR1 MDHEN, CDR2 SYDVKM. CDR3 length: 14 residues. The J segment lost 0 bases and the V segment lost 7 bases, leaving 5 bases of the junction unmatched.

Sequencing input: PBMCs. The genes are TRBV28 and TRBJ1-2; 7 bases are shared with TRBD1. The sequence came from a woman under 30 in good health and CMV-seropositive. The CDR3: CASTTGQTNYGYTF. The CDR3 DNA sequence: TGTGCCAGCACCACGGGACAGACTAACTATGGCTACACCTTC.